These T cell receptor beta chains were read from a single sample in a study of Ad26.COV2.S vaccination and SARS-CoV-2 variants. The table came from immunoSEQ multiplex PCR; TCRdb's copy has only in-frame clones and leaves some out. The table has hundreds of thousands of clones, more than 70% seen once; the top ten hold roughly 1.5%. Sequenced here: peripheral blood, sampled in a trial of Ad26.COV2.S vaccine versus placebo. These receptor sequences come from a person aged 18-65 years who received the Ad26.COV2.S COVID-19 vaccine or a placebo. CDR3s include the opening cysteine and the closing phenylalanine or tryptophan. A D gene is named only where the DNA matches it firmly. Size values are once, few and many counts, or a class for expanded clones, and some rows have none.

length: 13; V: TRBV5-1; J: TRBJ2-1; size: -; D: -; DNA: TGCGCCAGCAGCTTGGACGTTGGGAATGAGCAGTTCTTC; CDR3: CASSLDVGNEQFF
length: 14; V: TRBV18; J: TRBJ1-2; size: -; D: TRBD1; DNA: TGTGCCAGCTCACCACCCGACAGGGGTACGAGCTACACCTTC; CDR3: CASSPPDRGTSYTF
length: 15; V: TRBV5-4; J: TRBJ2-1; size: -; D: -; DNA: TGTGCCAGCAGCTTAGGGGGGCCCACCTACAATGAGCAGTTCTTC; CDR3: CASSLGGPTYNEQFF
length: 16; V: TRBV6-5; J: TRBJ2-7; size: few; D: TRBD2; DNA: TGTGCCAGCAGTTACTTGGGAGCGGGATACTCCTACGAGCAGTACTTC; CDR3: CASSYLGAGYSYEQYF
length: 11; V: TRBV2; J: TRBJ1-1; size: -; D: -; DNA: TGTGCCAGCAGTGGACCGCCTGAAGCTTTCTTT; CDR3: CASSGPPEAFF
length: 15; V: TRBV5-1; J: TRBJ2-7; size: -; D: TRBD2; DNA: TGCGCCAGCAGCACCGGGACTAGCGGGGCCTACGAGCAGTACTTC; CDR3: CASSTGTSGAYEQYF
length: 15; V: TRBV4-2; J: TRBJ1-2; size: -; D: -; DNA: TGTGCCAGCAGCCACGGGGTCGAGCAGGGTGGTGGCTACACCTTC; CDR3: CASSHGVEQGGGYTF
length: 14; V: TRBV19; J: TRBJ1-6; size: few; D: TRBD1; DNA: TGTGCCAGTAGTGTTGGGACAGGGGACTCACCCCTCCACTTT; CDR3: CASSVGTGDSPLHF
length: 16; V: TRBV11-2; J: TRBJ2-7; size: -; D: -; DNA: TGTGCCAGCAGCCTCCACGGAGGGGTTATTACCTACGAGCAGTACTTC; CDR3: CASSLHGGVITYEQYF
length: 15; V: TRBV6-5; J: TRBJ1-2; size: -; D: -; DNA: TGTGCCAGCAGTTTGAAGGGTCGGGACCGCTATGGCTACACCTTC; CDR3: CASSLKGRDRYGYTF
length: 13; V: TRBV6-5; J: TRBJ1-1; size: -; D: TRBD1; DNA: TGTGCCAGCAGTCGGGACAGGGGGCTTGAAGCTTTCTTT; CDR3: CASSRDRGLEAFF
length: 13; V: TRBV10-3; J: TRBJ1-2; size: -; D: -; DNA: TGTGCCATCAGTGCGGAGGGGGTCTATGGCTACACCTTC; CDR3: CAISAEGVYGYTF
length: 16; V: TRBV5-8; J: TRBJ1-1; size: few; D: TRBD1; DNA: TGTGCCAGCAGCTTTGGGACAGGATTCATGAACACTGAAGCTTTCTTT; CDR3: CASSFGTGFMNTEAFF
length: 14; V: TRBV7-8; J: TRBJ2-1; size: once; D: -; DNA: TGTGCCAGCAGCCCTAGAGGGCCATACAATGAGCAGTTCTTC; CDR3: CASSPRGPYNEQFF